The next 16 T cell receptor beta chains were all read from a single sample in a study of cytomegalovirus exposure and HLA in healthy donors. Researchers ran the PCR with 60 Vbeta and 13 Jbeta primers. TCRdb's copy holds only in-frame clones and misses some; the assay was immunoSEQ multiplex PCR. Among approximately 110,000 clones listed, around 73% were seen once. Specimen: PBMCs. These receptors were obtained from a woman aged 40 to 50 in good health and CMV-seropositive.

The V gene is TRBV4-3, the J gene TRBJ2-1, with TRBD2 matching over 10 bases. Germline trimming cut 1 base from V and 5 bases from J; bases unmatched to any gene: 8. This CDR3 spans 17 amino acids. Germline CDR1 and CDR2: LGHNA and YSLEER. CDR3 protein: CASSQALLAGENNEQFF. CDR3 bases: TGCGCCAGCAGCCAAGCCCTCCTAGCGGGGGAAAACAATGAGCAGTTCTTC.

A remark on this clone: The same CDR3 also results from other DNA sequences found in this sample. The chain uses TRBV5-1 and TRBJ2-5; D call uncertain. Germline-derived CDR1 and CDR2 are SGHRS and YFSETQ. V lost 3 bases and J lost 0, with 6 bases in between. The CDR3 totals 13 residues. As DNA, the CDR3 is TGCGCCAGCAGCTCGGAGTACCAAGAGACCCAGTACTTC. It translates to CASSSEYQETQYF.

The V and J genes are TRBV28 and TRBJ1-6; 8 bases match TRBD1. Looked up from germline, CDR1 is MDHEN and CDR2 is SYDVKM. The CDR3 covers 14 residues. J lost 9 bases, V lost 8 bases, and 9 bases had no gene match. The DNA for the CDR3 is TGTGCCAGCCATGACCCAACAGGGGGTTCACCCCTCCACTTT. This encodes CASHDPTGGSPLHF.

The rearrangement joins TRBV5-1 to TRBJ1-1; 7 positions agree with TRBD1. The CDR3 totals 14 residues. V shed 5 bases and J 5 bases; nucleotides not matched to a gene: 9. The germline CDR1 and CDR2 sequences are SGHRS and YFSETQ. The CDR3 sequence: CASRSGQDRTEAFF. In nucleotides, the CDR3 is TGCGCCAGCAGAAGTGGACAGGATCGGACTGAAGCTTTCTTT. The complete variable domain, with remaining parts taken from reference TRBV5-1 and TRBJ1-1, reads KAGVTQTPRYLIKTRGQQVTLSCSPISGHRSVSWYQQTPGQGLQFLFEYFSETQRNKGNFPGRFSGRQFSNSRSEMNVSTLELGDSALYLCASRSGQDRTEAFFGQGTRLTVV.

J is TRBJ2-2 and V is TRBV7-8; D not certain. Germline values: CDR1 SGHVS, CDR2 FQNEAQ. V was cut by 3 bases and J by 0 bases, with 5 bases left in between. This CDR3 contains 14 residues. The CDR3 coding sequence is TGTGCCAGCAGCTTTCCATCGAACACCGGGGAGCTGTTTTTT. Encoded protein: CASSFPSNTGELFF.

This clone was counted only a few times. The rearrangement links TRBV7-9 to TRBJ1-2, with 8 bases lining up with TRBD1. The junction had 4 bases not matched to a gene; V was cut back by 5 bases and J by 5 bases. Germline CDR1 reads SEHNR; CDR2 reads FQNEAQ (reference sequence). CDR3 length: 13 amino acids. The CDR3 sequence: CASSATGGYGYTF. The CDR3 DNA reads TGTGCCAGCAGCGCCACAGGGGGTTATGGCTACACCTTC.

The gene calls are TRBV19 and TRBJ1-5; D is ambiguous. The germline CDR1 and CDR2 sequences are LNHDA and SQIVND (reference sequence). There are 13 residues in the CDR3. V lost 7 bases, J lost 5 bases, and 12 bases lay in between. Written as DNA, the CDR3 is TGTGCCAGTACCGAAAGCGGGTATCAGCCCCAGCATTTT. This gives the protein CASTESGYQPQHF. Full variable domain (remainder filled in from reference TRBV19 and TRBJ1-5): DGGITQSPKYLFRKEGQNVTLSCEQNLNHDAMYWYRQDPGQGLRLIYYSQIVNDFQKGDIAEGYSVSREKKESFPLTVTSAQKNPTAFYLCASTESGYQPQHFGDGTRLSIL.

This clone was picked up a small number of times. The chain recombines TRBV25-1 with TRBJ1-2; D is perhaps TRBD1 (6 bases). Germline V gene lookup returns CDR1 MGHDK and CDR2 SYGVNS. The CDR3 spans 11 residues. V dropped 4 bases and J dropped 6 bases, with 6 bases sitting between them. CDR3 loop: CASSAGDGYTF. In DNA, the CDR3 is TGTGCCAGCAGTGCAGGGGATGGCTACACCTTC.

The genes are TRBV6-6 and TRBJ1-5; 9 nucleotides agree with TRBD1. The junction had 7 bases not matched to a gene; V was cut back by 2 bases and J by 5 bases. The CDR3 spans 16 residues. Germline V gene sequence: CDR1 MNHNY, CDR2 SVGAGI (reference sequence). CDR3 loop: CASSYTVGTGYQPQHF. CDR3 bases: TGTGCCAGCAGTTACACGGTAGGGACAGGGTATCAGCCCCAGCATTTT.

This clone was observed a handful of times. The V call is TRBV6-6, the J call TRBJ1-3; 8 bases line up with TRBD1. The V gene's germline CDR1 is MNHNY and CDR2 SVGAGI (reference sequence). The CDR3 sequence is 16 residues long. V lost 6 bases to trimming and J lost 3 bases; unmatched junction nucleotides: 10. The chain's CDR3 is CASSSYRGSGGNTIYF. CDR3 in DNA: TGTGCCAGCAGCAGCTACAGGGGGTCGGGTGGAAACACCATATATTTT.

This clone showed up just a few times. The CDR3 region is CSVERNVQETQYF. DNA for the CDR3: TGCAGCGTTGAGAGGAATGTCCAAGAGACCCAGTACTTC. The chain joins TRBV29-1 to TRBJ2-5; D unclear. In germline, CDR1 is SQVTM, CDR2 ANQGSEA. The CDR3 consists of 13 residues. Trimming stripped 3 bases from V and 1 base from J, with 9 bases between.

This chain connects TRBV2 to TRBJ2-1; a weak D match, TRBD1 (5 bases). The CDR3 length is 14 residues. The germline gives CDR1 SNHLY, CDR2 FYNNEI. The V and J ends lost 7 bases and 7 bases respectively, with 17 bases between them. The CDR3 is CASTEPRGTNEQFF. The CDR3 coding sequence is TGTGCCAGCACCGAACCTAGGGGTACAAATGAGCAGTTCTTC.

The rearrangement joins TRBV5-1 to TRBJ2-7; TRBD1 is a possible D gene (5 bases). Between the trimmed V and J ends, which lost 4 bases and 0 bases, there was a span of 8 bases. This CDR3 has 13 amino acids. Germline loops: CDR1 SGHRS, CDR2 YFSETQ. The CDR3 DNA is TGCGCCAGCAGCCTAGGGGCCTCCTACGAGCAGTACTTC. This sequence encodes CASSLGASYEQYF.

This chain joins TRBV7-6 and TRBJ2-1, with a weak D call TRBD2 (6 bases). Looked up from germline, CDR1 is SGHVS and CDR2 is FNYEAQ. This CDR3 spans 15 amino acids. The ends were cut back, 5 bases at V and 0 bases at J, with 11 bases in the middle. CDR3 region: CASSADGSSYNEQFF. CDR3 DNA sequence: TGTGCCAGCAGCGCGGACGGGAGCTCCTACAATGAGCAGTTCTTC.

V and J are TRBV5-4 and TRBJ1-2; D gene unclear. This CDR3 is 15 amino acids long. Germline CDR1 reads SGHNT; CDR2 reads YYREEE (reference sequence). V was pared by 4 bases and J by 0 bases, with 13 bases between. Written as DNA, the CDR3 is TGTGCCAGCAGCCTGGCCCAAACAGCTAACTATGGCTACACCTTC. Translated: CASSLAQTANYGYTF.

This clone was recorded only once. V gene TRBV5-1 combines with J gene TRBJ2-3, with D possibly TRBD1 on 5 matching bases. V shed 7 bases and J shed 1 base, with 10 bases lying between them. Looked up from germline, CDR1 is SGHRS and CDR2 is YFSETQ. The CDR3 extends over 13 amino acids. CDR3 protein: CASGEQGTDTQYF. The CDR3 nucleotides are TGCGCCAGCGGAGAACAGGGCACAGATACGCAGTATTTT.